This T cell receptor beta chain was sequenced for a study of graft-versus-host responses after intestinal transplantation. Study summary: Recipients were all induced with anti-thymocyte globulin, then given tacrolimus and steroids for about three years.

From germline, CDR1 is MGHRA and CDR2 YSYEKL. The CDR3 extends over 16 amino acids. V shed 3 bases and J 0 bases; nucleotides not matched to a gene: 6. Method: immunoSEQ multiplex PCR; TCRdb's copy keeps in-frame clones and lacks some. The sample contains over 75,000 clones, roughly 92% of which appear only once. Points on this clone: Its antigen is undetermined.

Study findings and constraints: The authors found GvH clones in recipient marrow, some appearing first in ileum or blood. Maximum circulating GvH clone levels tracked with early post-transplant HvG decreases. Allografts of patients with graft-donor T cell macrochimerism showed high graft-versus-host to host-versus-graft clone ratios.

This TCR derives from a human donor who was the organ donor for an intestinal transplant. The chain has TRBV4-1 and TRBJ2-7; 9 nucleotides match TRBD1. Source: unstimulated CD8+ T cells sorted from spleen or lymph node cells, taken before transplant. This CDR3 is CASSHSGTGPSYEQYF. DNA for the CDR3: TGCGCCAGCAGCCATTCCGGGACAGGGCCCTCCTACGAGCAGTACTTC.